The source of this TCR beta chain is a study of T cell repertoires in cytomegalovirus infection. Whole-study context: Carrying CMV and the relevant HLA type showed in public TCR beta signatures.

In TCRdb, the reads were re-called with MiXCR into one record per CDR3 protein. The sample comprises 200,000 to 300,000 distinct CDR3 sequences, about 13% of which are singletons, and around 8.8% rests with the top ten. This clonotype was counted only a few times. Germline V gene data show CDR1 as SGHRS and CDR2 as YFSETQ. CDR3 size: 16 residues. The junction had 4 bases not matched to a gene; V was cut back by 0 bases and J by 0 bases. The chain couples TRBV5-1 to TRBJ2-3, with TRBD1 matching over 7 bases. This receptor was taken from a human donor in good health (CMV status not recorded). Some clones in this sample may be carry-over from other donors' samples. The sequenced material came from PBMCs. CDR3 loop: CASSLEGALSTDTQYF. The CDR3 DNA sequence: TGCGCCAGCAGCTTGGAGGGGGCCCTTAGCACAGATACGCAGTATTTT.